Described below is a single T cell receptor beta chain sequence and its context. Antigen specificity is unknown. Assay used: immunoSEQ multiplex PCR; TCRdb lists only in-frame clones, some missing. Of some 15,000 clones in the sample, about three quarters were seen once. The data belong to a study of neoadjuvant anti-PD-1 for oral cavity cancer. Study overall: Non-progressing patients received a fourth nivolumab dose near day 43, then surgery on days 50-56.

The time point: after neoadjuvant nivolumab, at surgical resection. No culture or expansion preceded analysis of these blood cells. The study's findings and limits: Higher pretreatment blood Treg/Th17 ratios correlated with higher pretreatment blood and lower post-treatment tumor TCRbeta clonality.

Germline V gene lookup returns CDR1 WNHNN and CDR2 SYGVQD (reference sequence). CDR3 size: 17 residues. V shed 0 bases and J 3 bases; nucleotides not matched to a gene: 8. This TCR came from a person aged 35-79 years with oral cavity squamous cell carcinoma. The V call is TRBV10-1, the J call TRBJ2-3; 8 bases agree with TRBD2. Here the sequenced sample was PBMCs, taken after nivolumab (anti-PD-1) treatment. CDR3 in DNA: TGCGCCAGCAGTGAGTCGGGGAGCGGGGGAGGGACAGATACGCAGTATTTT. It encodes CASSESGSGGGTDTQYF.